This paragraph covers one T cell receptor beta chain sequence. The specificity of this receptor is unknown. Base qualities were left out, and no much larger clone turns up one base away. All of the isolated RNA was reverse transcribed with the High Capacity cDNA Reverse Transcription Kit, so expressed TCRB transcripts were sequenced. Deep immunoSEQ sequencing was applied to naive, central memory and regulatory T cell samples, giving an average of about 3.7 million total reads per sample. After sorted cells were lysed in RLT buffer, RNA was extracted with DNase-treated RNeasy Micro or Mini kits, with the choice depending on cell number. To prevent cross-contamination, every cell subset was processed on its own, while patient and healthy donor samples were processed together. The immunoSEQ multiplex PCR was used to amplify TCRB sequences from cDNA, yielding 87-bp fragments that span the CDR3 region. Amplicons were sequenced on the Illumina HiSeq platform. As for the authors' bioinformatics: Synthetic template baselines were used to correct PCR bias computationally, reads within Hamming distance 2 were collapsed together, and singletons that could not be merged were discarded. Reads were aligned against IMGT to assign V, D and J genes, CDR3 length and insertions or deletions at six rearrangement sites. Within each subset, clonotype counts were normalized to sorted cell number, after which true diversity and Gini coefficients were computed with the tcR R package. Repertoire sharing was quantified using the overlap coefficient calculated on TCRB nucleotide sequences. Out-of-frame TCRB sequences from naive cells were analyzed as a proxy for the pre-selection repertoire. TCRdb carries this immuneACCESS record with in-frame sequences only. Its versions omit some clonotypes, under half of them owing to an unresolved V gene in the studies checked, with the rest unexplained. The V and J calls and clone size are taken from that table; D and trimming were inferred from the DNA. This sample gives about 710,000 clones in total; around an eighth of them show up just once. Roughly 0.04% of the sample comes from the top ten.

The entry originates in a study of beta chain features in type 1 diabetes (dated by TCRdb to the late 2010s). For the wider study: Mean age, gender distribution, total cell number and subset yield were not different between patients and healthy donors. A total of over 95,000,000 sorted cells were examined across all samples, and RNA yield correlated strongly with the number of cells per subset. The study compared TCRB repertoires of sorted circulating CD4+ T cell subsets between recently diagnosed type 1 diabetes patients and matched healthy donors. Regulatory and stem cell-like memory subsets were isolated from only 8 patients and roughly eight healthy donors, whereas naive and central memory subsets came from all 28 donors. The investigation overall reported the following: Because small numbers of individuals were included in the HLA sub-analyses, any influence of HLA type on TCRB rearrangement was left unresolved. Fewer insertions and more nucleotide deletions at VDJ recombination sites were observed in patients with type 1 diabetes, implying thymic rearrangement abnormalities. Because cDNA was sequenced instead of genomic DNA, activated cells with high expression could be over-represented, although the groups did not differ in activation or CD3 levels. A moderate but significant shortening of TCRB CDR3 length was observed in type 1 diabetes patients in all four CD4+ subsets. Naive, central memory and regulatory TCRB repertoires appeared more similar among patients than among healthy donors. Shorter templates might have been favored by PCR, but patient and control samples were amplified and corrected together, so both groups would have been affected equally by any skew.

Reading the germline V gene gives CDR1 SGHTA and CDR2 FQGNSA. Relative to germline, V is missing 4 bases and J is missing 5 bases, with 6 bases of the junction outside any gene match. The CDR3, cysteine through phenylalanine, is 15 amino acids long. The sequence is cut down to CDR3 DNA, 45 bases in frame from base 1. A single peripheral blood draw of 95 to 150 mL on average was collected from each donor into heparinised tubes. Using a panel that included CD45RO, CCR7, CD25, CD127, CD95 and CD27, naive, central memory, regulatory and stem cell-like memory CD4+ T cells were sorted on a BD FACSAria II. All sorted populations exceeded 95% purity. Right away, PBMCs were isolated by Lymphoprep density gradient centrifugation and were stained directly, with no culture step. So that batch effects would be minimized, each experiment stained and sorted samples in pairs, pairing one healthy donor with one patient.

The chain is assembled from TRBV7-2 and TRBJ2-5; TRBD2 lines up with 11 middle nucleotides. What was sequenced was naive CD4+ T cells from blood. The cell subset or site label for this specimen denotes: true naive CD4+ T cells. This TCR came from a man aged 18-30 years with type 1 diabetes. The sequenced DNA: TGTGCCAGCAGCTCATATAGCGGGAGGGGGGAGACCCAGTACTTC. The resulting protein is CASSSYSGRGETQYF.